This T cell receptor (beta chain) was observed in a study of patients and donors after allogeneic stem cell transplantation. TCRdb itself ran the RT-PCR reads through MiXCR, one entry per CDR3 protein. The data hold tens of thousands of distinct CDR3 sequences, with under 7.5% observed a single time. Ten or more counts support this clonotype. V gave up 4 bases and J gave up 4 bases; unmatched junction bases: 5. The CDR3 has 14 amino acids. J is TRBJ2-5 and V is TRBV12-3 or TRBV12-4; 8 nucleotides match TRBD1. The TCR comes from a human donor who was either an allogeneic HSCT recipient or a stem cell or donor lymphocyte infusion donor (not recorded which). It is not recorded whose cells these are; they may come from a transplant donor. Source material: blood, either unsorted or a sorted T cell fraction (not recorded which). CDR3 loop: CASSSDRVRETQYF. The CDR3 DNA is TGTGCCAGCAGTTCGGACAGGGTGAGAGAGACCCAGTACTTC.